This is a list of T cell receptor beta chains from one sample in a study of CD4 T cells in relation to SARS-CoV-2 and coronaviruses. Generated by immunoSEQ multiplex PCR, the TCRdb table keeps only in-frame clones and is missing some. This table has around 26,000 clones, around three quarters appearing once. For these TCRs, the target antigens are not known. Sequences were obtained from CD4+ T cells from PBMCs, cultured in vitro. The receptors derive from a human donor in good health. Each CDR3 is given with its conserved first and last residue. A D gene is named only where the DNA matches it firmly. Not all rows give a size; the values are once, few, many and, for expanded clones, a class.

clone size,D gene,J gene,V gene,CDR3 DNA,CDR3 protein
.,TRBD1,TRBJ2-1,TRBV29-1,TGCAGCGTTGAGAGGGACAGTAGCTCCTACAATGAGCAGTTCTTC,CSVERDSSSYNEQFF
.,.,TRBJ2-4,TRBV5-1,TGCGCCAGCAGCTCCGGACTAGCCAAAAACATTCAGTACTTC,CASSSGLAKNIQYF
.,TRBD2,TRBJ2-7,TRBV6-5,TGTGCCAGCAGCCGGACTAGTTCCTACGAGCAGTACTTC,CASSRTSSYEQYF
.,.,TRBJ2-5,TRBV11-2,TGTGCCAGCAGCCCCCGACTGTCCGTTGGTGAGACCCAGTACTTC,CASSPRLSVGETQYF
.,TRBD1,TRBJ2-2,TRBV7-9,TGTGCCAGCAGCCCGCGGGCAGGGGGCACCGGGGAGCTGTTTTTT,CASSPRAGGTGELFF
few,.,TRBJ1-2,TRBV30,TGTGCCTGGACCCTGGACGTGGACTATGGCTACACCTTC,CAWTLDVDYGYTF
.,TRBD2,TRBJ2-7,TRBV30,TGTGCCGGCGGGACGGCTAGCGGCCTCCACGAGCAGTACTTC,CAGGTASGLHEQYF
.,TRBD2,TRBJ2-7,TRBV6-6,TGTGCCACCCGAGCGGGGGGCTCCTACGAGCAGTACTTC,CATRAGGSYEQYF
.,.,TRBJ2-3,TRBV21-1,TGTGCCAGCAGCAAAGTCCGGCAGAGCCGACCGGGTACGCAGTATTTT,CASSKVRQSRPGTQYF
.,TRBD2,TRBJ2-3,TRBV5-1,TGCGCCAGCAGCCTGGGGCGGGGGGCCACAGATACGCAGTATTTT,CASSLGRGATDTQYF
.,.,TRBJ1-5,TRBV7-2,TGTGCCAGCAGCTTTCTCGGATCCGGGGCAGGGCAAGGGGATCAGCCCCAGCATTTT,CASSFLGSGAGQGDQPQHF
few,.,TRBJ2-7,TRBV3-1/TRBV3-2,TGTGCCAGCAGCCAATCTCACGAGCAGTACTTC,CASSQSHEQYF
.,.,TRBJ1-4,TRBV12-3/TRBV12-4,TGTGCCAGCAGAGAGGGAACTAATGAAAAACTGTTTTTT,CASREGTNEKLFF